This TCR beta chain is drawn from a study of PD-1 blockade in mismatch repair-deficient tumors. Study context: Patients had fewer than 15 mismatch repair-deficient cancer types and were previously treated and progressing.

With regard to this clone: Antigen unknown.

Some clones are missing from TCRdb's copy, which holds only in-frame ones; the method was immunoSEQ multiplex PCR. Of around 130,000 clones detected, 85% to 90% appear once; the ten largest clones hold 10% to 15%. Trimming removed 3 bases at V and 0 bases at J, with 21 bases between. The CDR3 sequence is 19 residues long. The germline V gene has CDR1 SEHNR and CDR2 FQNEAQ (reference sequence). Study-level results: Tumor-resident clones, often absent from pretreatment blood, expanded after pembrolizumab and then contracted.

V gene TRBV7-9 combines with J gene TRBJ2-1; TRBD1 might be the D (6 bases). The source is an adult with mismatch repair-deficient cancer. The specimen was peripheral blood, collected roughly 67 weeks after starting pembrolizumab. CDR3 DNA sequence: TGTGCCAGCAGCTTCCCTCGCCACAGGGCTGCTCACTCCTACAATGAGCAGTTCTTC. Translation: CASSFPRHRAAHSYNEQFF.